Following are 2 T cell receptor beta chains from one sample sequenced in a study of cytomegalovirus exposure and HLA in healthy donors. 60 Vbeta and 13 Jbeta primers were used in PCR. TCRdb's table, derived via immunoSEQ multiplex PCR, lists solely in-frame clones and lacks some. The table lists over 150,000 clones. Sequenced input: PBMCs. These receptor sequences come from a boy younger than 18 in good health and CMV-seronegative.

The chain is built from TRBV9 and TRBJ2-3; D possibly corresponds to TRBD1 (6 bases). The CDR3 is 15 residues long. The V end lost 3 bases, the J end lost 4 bases, and 15 bases lay between the germline ends. The germline V gene encodes CDR1 SGDLS and CDR2 YYNGEE. The CDR3 DNA follows: TGTGCCAGCAGCGCCAGGGGAGAAAGGGCAGATACGCAGTATTTT. Protein sequence: CASSARGERADTQYF.

The CDR3 DNA reads TGTGCCAGCGCGCCGGACGGGGGGCTCGGTGAGCAGTTCTTC. This translates into CASAPDGGLGEQFF. The rearrangement uses TRBV5-4 and TRBJ2-1, with D possibly being TRBD2 (7 bases). The CDR3 is 14 residues long. Germline V lookup: CDR1 SGHNT, CDR2 YYREEE (reference sequence). V shed 7 bases and J shed 9 bases, with 20 bases lying between them.